This T cell receptor (beta chain) is drawn from a study of blood T cell repertoires in COVID-19. The wider study: COVID-19 samples from acute and convalescent phases originated in the United States, Italy and Spain. Sample material is recorded as cDNA or gDNA derived from T cells, B-cell-depleted T cells, or PBMCs.

Study processing details: Cell counts per sample came from amplifying reference gene primers. The repertoire was sequenced with immunoSEQ multiplex PCR; TCRdb's copy has only in-frame clones and lacks some. V and J calls and clone size follow that table, whereas D and trimming were derived from the DNA. The sample holds 130,000 to 150,000 clones, about 86% seen once. As regards this clone: The sample holds other DNA sequences that translate to the same CDR3.

CDR1 and CDR2 from the germline V gene are MNHEY and SVGAGI. The CDR3 covers 13 residues. The V and J ends lost 3 bases and 5 bases respectively, with 10 bases between them. The sequenced sample was peripheral blood. The rearrangement links TRBV6-5 to TRBJ1-2; the D gene is possibly TRBD1 (5 bases). The sequence came from a woman aged 40 to 55 with acute or convalescent COVID-19. CDR3 sequence (DNA): TGTGCCAGCAGTTATGGGGGGGGGTATGGCTACACCTTC. Translating gives CASSYGGGYGYTF.